These 32 T cell receptor beta chains were sequenced from one sample in a study of chemoradiotherapy in HPV16-positive cancers. The table came from immunoSEQ multiplex PCR; TCRdb's copy has only in-frame clones and leaves some out. The repertoire has about 4,000 clones, roughly 94% of them found once; the top ten carry about 3.5%. Sequenced material: tumor tissue, taken from a patient who underwent chemoradiotherapy. The receptors were gathered from a human donor with HPV-associated anogenital cancer.

V usage is TRBV13 and J usage is TRBJ1-1, with D hard to call. The CDR3 runs 13 residues. V lost 3 bases, J lost 1 base, and 6 bases lay in between. From germline, CDR1 is PRHDT and CDR2 FYEKMQ (reference sequence). CDR3 nucleotide sequence: TGTGCCAGCAGCTTCAGAAAGAACACTGAAGCTTTCTTT. This gives the protein CASSFRKNTEAFF.

The genes are TRBV4-3 and TRBJ2-3; the D gene is possibly TRBD2 (5 bases). Germline values: CDR1 LGHNA, CDR2 YSLEER. This CDR3 comprises 16 residues. V was shortened by 0 bases and J by 0 bases, with 10 bases between the two germline ends. CDR3: CASSQDRRVSTDTQYF. Written as DNA, the CDR3 is TGCGCCAGCAGCCAAGATAGGCGGGTGAGCACAGATACGCAGTATTTT.

The CDR3 DNA reads TGTGCCAGCAGCCTCCCACCCGACTCCTCCTCCTACGAGCAGTACTTC. This codes for CASSLPPDSSSYEQYF. The chain has TRBV7-9 and TRBJ2-7; no firm D call. Germline V gives CDR1 SEHNR, CDR2 FQNEAQ (reference sequence). With 5 bases removed from V and 0 bases from J, the gap between germline ends came to 17 bases. This CDR3 is built from 16 residues.

The chain combines TRBV5-1 with TRBJ1-3; a weak D match, TRBD1 (5 bases). The germline CDR1 and CDR2 sequences are SGHRS and YFSETQ. V was pared by 4 bases and J by 0 bases, with 14 bases between. CDR3 length: 16 amino acids. The CDR3 sequence is CASSPFDSTSGNTIYF. Here the CDR3 DNA reads TGCGCCAGCAGCCCATTCGACAGTACCTCTGGAAACACCATATATTTT.

This clone has a single count. The rearrangement joins TRBV4-1 to TRBJ1-3, with D unresolved. From germline, CDR1 is MGHRA and CDR2 YSYEKL. V dropped 3 bases and J dropped 5 bases, with 14 bases sitting between them. The CDR3 consists of 15 residues. This chain's CDR3 is CASSHIQNLRNTIYF. The CDR3 nucleotides are TGCGCCAGCAGCCATATACAGAACCTCCGAAACACCATATATTTT.

The V and J genes are TRBV27 and TRBJ1-1; D is uncertain. Trimming took 3 bases from V and 1 from J, leaving 9 bases between them. The CDR3 consists of 14 residues. CDR1 MNHEY and CDR2 SMNVEV come from the germline V gene (reference sequence). This chain's CDR3 is CASSLNGGNTEAFF. The DNA for the CDR3 is TGTGCCAGCAGTTTGAACGGAGGGAACACTGAAGCTTTCTTT.

The gene calls are TRBV4-2 and TRBJ1-1; D is uncertain. The CDR3 contains 15 residues. Germline-derived CDR1 and CDR2 are LGHNA and YNFKEQ. The V and J ends lost 5 bases and 7 bases respectively, with 20 bases between them. CDR3 in amino acids: CASSDIGKGRYEAFF. CDR3 nucleotide sequence: TGTGCCAGCAGCGACATTGGCAAAGGGCGTTATGAAGCTTTCTTT.

V gene TRBV18 combines with J gene TRBJ1-1; a possible D gene is TRBD1 (5 bases). The germline gives CDR1 KGHSH, CDR2 LQKENI. With 2 bases removed from V and 0 bases from J, the gap between germline ends came to 13 bases. CDR3 length equals 16 residues. The CDR3 nucleotides read TGTGCCAGCTCACCAACTGACAGCGGCCTGAACACTGAAGCTTTCTTT. Its protein is CASSPTDSGLNTEAFF.

This clone was detected only once. The V and J genes are TRBV7-9 and TRBJ1-2; D unresolved. Germline assignment: CDR1 SEHNR and CDR2 FQNEAQ (reference sequence). The CDR3 is 13 amino acids. V lost 3 bases and J lost 5, with 10 bases in between. The CDR3 region is CASSFPDTYGYTF. The CDR3 DNA follows: TGTGCCAGCAGCTTCCCCGACACTTATGGCTACACCTTC. The whole variable domain, remainder taken from reference TRBV7-9 and TRBJ1-2, is DTGVSQNPRHKITKRGQNVTFRCDPISEHNRLYWYRQTLGQGPEFLTYFQNEAQLEKSRLLSDRFSAERPKGSFSTLEIQRTEQGDSAMYLCASSFPDTYGYTFGSGTRLTVV.

The rearrangement links TRBV28 to TRBJ1-4, with a possible D match to TRBD1 (6 bases). Germline V lookup: CDR1 MDHEN, CDR2 SYDVKM. CDR3 size: 17 residues. Trimming shortened V by 6 bases and J by 8 bases, and 25 bases separated the two germline ends. As DNA, the CDR3 is TGTGCCAGCAGCTGGGACGGCCTTTTTAGGGGGAAGGAAAAACTGTTTTTT. Its translation: CASSWDGLFRGKEKLFF.

The chain combines TRBV21-1 with TRBJ2-5; the table's D call TRBD2 went unverified against the DNA. TRBV21-1 is listed as a pseudogene. This CDR3 region has 17 residues. DNA for the CDR3: TGTGCCAGCAGCAAGCCAGGCCGGGAAGCCCTCGAAGAGACCCAGTACTTC. Translated: CASSKPGREALEETQYF.

This clone occurred once. The chain recombines TRBV19 with TRBJ2-7; no clear D gene. V lost 6 bases to trimming and J lost 2 bases, with 8 bases between them. The CDR3 has 12 amino acids. In germline, CDR1 is LNHDA, CDR2 SQIVND (reference sequence). This CDR3 is CASRDGAYEQYF. CDR3 bases: TGTGCCAGTAGGGACGGAGCCTACGAGCAGTACTTC.

This clone was observed once. The J gene is TRBJ1-2, the V gene TRBV6-5; D gene uncertain. The CDR3 is 14 residues long. Between the trimmed V and J ends, which lost 4 bases and 8 bases, there was a span of 17 bases. Germline values: CDR1 MNHEY, CDR2 SVGAGI. CDR3 coding DNA: TGTGCCAGCAGTTCGTCGGCCCGCAGCGGGGGCTACACCTTC. Protein sequence: CASSSSARSGGYTF.

The chain links TRBV29-1 to TRBJ1-1, with D perhaps matching TRBD1 (5 bases). Germline CDR1 SQVTM, CDR2 ANQGSEA. This CDR3 spans 13 amino acids. The V end was cut by 5 bases, the J end by 1 base, with 11 bases between. The CDR3 sequence is CSVRQSGNTEAFF. In nucleotides, the CDR3 is TGCAGCGTTCGACAGAGCGGGAACACTGAAGCTTTCTTT. The full variable domain, with the rest looked up from reference TRBV29-1 and TRBJ1-1, is SAVISQKPSRDICQRGTSLTIQCQVDSQVTMMFWYRQQPGQSLTLIATANQGSEATYESGFVIDKFPISRPNLTFSTLTVSNMSPEDSSIYLCSVRQSGNTEAFFGQGTRLTVV.

The chain carries TRBV4-1 and TRBJ1-2; D is unresolved. The CDR3 extends over 19 amino acids. The V gene lost 2 bases and the J gene lost 1 base, with 23 bases spanning the gap. CDR1 is MGHRA, CDR2 YSYEKL, per germline. The CDR3 loop reads CASSQYFSGGLHLNYGYTF. The CDR3 nucleotides read TGCGCCAGCAGCCAATACTTTAGCGGAGGACTTCACCTTAACTATGGCTACACCTTC.

This chain connects TRBV5-1 to TRBJ1-2, with 8 bases matching TRBD1. CDR3 length: 15 residues. After removal of 0 bases from V and 4 bases from J, the junction contained 5 bases not matched to a gene. Germline values: CDR1 SGHRS, CDR2 YFSETQ. CDR3 residues: CASSLGGGQGYGYTF. As DNA, the CDR3 is TGCGCCAGCAGCTTGGGCGGTGGACAGGGCTATGGCTACACCTTC.

This rearrangement joins TRBV11-1 to TRBJ2-7, with TRBD1 matching 7 bases. V lost 0 bases, J lost 3 bases, and 5 bases stayed unmatched. Germline assignment: CDR1 SGHAT and CDR2 FQDESV (reference sequence). The CDR3 is 15 residues long. The DNA of the CDR3 is TGTGCCAGCAGCTTAGCAGGGGGACAGTTCTACGAGCAGTACTTC. Its translation: CASSLAGGQFYEQYF.

Here the CDR3 reads CASSLERGGGETQYF. Here the CDR3 DNA reads TGTGCCAGCAGCTTGGAACGGGGGGGCGGAGAGACCCAGTACTTC. The chain has TRBV5-6 and TRBJ2-5; 8 positions agree with TRBD2. The germline gives CDR1 SGHDT, CDR2 YYEEEE. CDR3 length: 15 residues. J lost 4 bases, V lost 0 bases, and 5 bases had no gene match.

The rearrangement joins TRBV6-5 to TRBJ2-3; D perhaps matches TRBD1 (5 bases). V lost 2 bases and J lost 4, with 10 bases in between. Germline V gene lookup returns CDR1 MNHEY and CDR2 SVGAGI. The length of the CDR3 is 14 residues. Here the CDR3 DNA reads TGTGCCAGCAGTTACCCAGGGCCCGCAGATACGCAGTATTTT. Translation gives CASSYPGPADTQYF.

Written as DNA, the CDR3 is TGCGCCAGCAGCCAAAGTCCAGGGGGGACAGGGGCTACTAATGAAAAACTGTTTTTT. This translates into CASSQSPGGTGATNEKLFF. The chain combines TRBV4-3 with TRBJ1-4; 10 bases align to TRBD1. Germline lookup yields CDR1 LGHNA and CDR2 YSLEER. V shed 2 bases and J 2 bases; nucleotides not matched to a gene: 11. The CDR3 length is 19 residues.

The rearrangement joins TRBV5-1 to TRBJ2-7, with D tentatively TRBD2 (5 bases). The CDR3 runs 14 residues. Trimming stripped 0 bases from V and 2 bases from J, with 9 bases between. The germline CDR1 and CDR2 sequences are SGHRS and YFSETQ. CDR3 bases: TGCGCCAGCAGCTTGGCCTCGGGGACCTACGAGCAGTACTTC. Translating it yields CASSLASGTYEQYF.

The chain combines TRBV10-3 with TRBJ2-1; a possible D gene is TRBD2 (5 bases). The CDR3 runs to 9 residues. Trimming took 11 bases from V and 9 from J, leaving 8 bases between them. Germline V gene lookup returns CDR1 ENHRY and CDR2 SYGVKD. This chain's CDR3 is CAAGGEQFF. The DNA for the CDR3 is TGTGCCGCCGGAGGTGAGCAGTTCTTC.

This rearrangement joins TRBV9 to TRBJ2-6; D is unclear. CDR1 is SGDLS, CDR2 YYNGEE, per germline. The CDR3 length is 15 residues. Trimming took 3 bases from V and 0 from J, leaving 7 bases between them. As DNA, the CDR3 is TGTGCCAGCAGCGCTGGGAACTCTGGGGCCAACGTCCTGACTTTC. This gives the protein CASSAGNSGANVLTF.

The rearrangement links TRBV25-1 to TRBJ2-3; D remains unclear. The germline V gene encodes CDR1 MGHDK and CDR2 SYGVNS. Trimming stripped 4 bases from V and 7 bases from J, with 9 bases between. The CDR3 extends over 12 amino acids. The CDR3 DNA sequence: TGTGCCAGCAGTGTAGATCTTAATACGCAGTATTTT. It is translated as CASSVDLNTQYF.

The J gene is TRBJ1-1, the V gene TRBV5-1, with D perhaps matching TRBD1 (5 bases). The CDR3 contains 14 residues. Germline assignment: CDR1 SGHRS and CDR2 YFSETQ. Trimming left V 4 bases short and J 4 bases short, with 14 bases between. CDR3 sequence (DNA): TGCGCCAGCAGCCCCGTGGGGGAGGCCACTGAAGCTTTCTTT. Amino acids: CASSPVGEATEAFF.

The V gene is TRBV7-2, the J gene TRBJ1-1; D remains unclear. CDR1 SGHTA and CDR2 FQGNSA come from the germline V gene. V was cut by 5 bases and J by 2 bases, with 6 bases left in between. There are 12 residues in the CDR3. The CDR3 sequence: CASSRPNTEAFF. CDR3 DNA: TGTGCCAGCAGCCGCCCCAACACTGAAGCTTTCTTT.

The CDR3 region is CSVPGTSALEQFF. In DNA form, the CDR3 reads TGCAGCGTCCCCGGGACTAGCGCCTTAGAGCAGTTCTTC. V gene TRBV29-1 combines with J gene TRBJ2-1; TRBD2 matches at 10 bases. The CDR3 has 13 amino acids. Germline V gene sequence: CDR1 SQVTM, CDR2 ANQGSEA. The trim removed 6 bases at V and 10 bases at J, leaving 9 bases unmatched.

This clone showed up just once. The gene calls are TRBV5-1 and TRBJ2-3, with TRBD2 matching over 10 bases. With V trimmed by 0 bases and J by 3 bases, 13 bases remained unmatched. Per germline, CDR1 SGHRS and CDR2 YFSETQ. The CDR3 is 19 residues long. CDR3 nucleotide sequence: TGCGCCAGCAGCTTGGCCTTGAGCGGGAGGGCCCTCGGTACAGATACGCAGTATTTT. Protein sequence: CASSLALSGRALGTDTQYF.

This chain connects TRBV13 to TRBJ2-3; tentatively, D is TRBD2 (5 bases). CDR1 and CDR2 from the germline V gene are PRHDT and FYEKMQ (reference sequence). The CDR3 is 16 amino acids. Trimming removed 5 bases at V and 0 bases at J, with 15 bases between. The CDR3 nucleotides are TGTGCCAGCAGCCCTCGGGTAGGGAGAAGCACAGATACGCAGTATTTT. This translates into CASSPRVGRSTDTQYF.

The chain employs TRBV11-2 and TRBJ1-5; D not resolved. There are 15 residues in the CDR3. V gave up 1 base and J gave up 0 bases, with 7 bases separating them. CDR1 and CDR2 (germline): SGHAT, FQNNGV. In DNA form, the CDR3 reads TGTGCCAGCAGCTTAGGTGTCTCTAGCAATCAGCCCCAGCATTTT. This encodes CASSLGVSSNQPQHF.

This chain uses TRBV28 with TRBJ1-2; tentatively, D is TRBD1 (5 bases). This CDR3 is 15 amino acids long. Germline V gives CDR1 MDHEN, CDR2 SYDVKM. Trimming shortened V by 5 bases and J by 5 bases, and 18 bases separated the two germline ends. CDR3 loop: CASSPQRQGAYGYTF. The CDR3 DNA is TGTGCCAGCAGTCCCCAAAGGCAGGGAGCATATGGCTACACCTTC.

The chain links TRBV27 to TRBJ1-1, with 10 nucleotides matching TRBD1. The CDR3 consists of 15 residues. Per the germline V gene, CDR1 is MNHEY and CDR2 is SMNVEV (reference sequence). The V gene end was trimmed by 2 bases and the J gene end by 11 bases; junction bases not matched to a gene: 11. CDR3 sequence (DNA): TGTGCCAGCAGTTTAGTTGGGACAGGGGCCTTAACGGCTTTCTTT. Translation: CASSLVGTGALTAFF.